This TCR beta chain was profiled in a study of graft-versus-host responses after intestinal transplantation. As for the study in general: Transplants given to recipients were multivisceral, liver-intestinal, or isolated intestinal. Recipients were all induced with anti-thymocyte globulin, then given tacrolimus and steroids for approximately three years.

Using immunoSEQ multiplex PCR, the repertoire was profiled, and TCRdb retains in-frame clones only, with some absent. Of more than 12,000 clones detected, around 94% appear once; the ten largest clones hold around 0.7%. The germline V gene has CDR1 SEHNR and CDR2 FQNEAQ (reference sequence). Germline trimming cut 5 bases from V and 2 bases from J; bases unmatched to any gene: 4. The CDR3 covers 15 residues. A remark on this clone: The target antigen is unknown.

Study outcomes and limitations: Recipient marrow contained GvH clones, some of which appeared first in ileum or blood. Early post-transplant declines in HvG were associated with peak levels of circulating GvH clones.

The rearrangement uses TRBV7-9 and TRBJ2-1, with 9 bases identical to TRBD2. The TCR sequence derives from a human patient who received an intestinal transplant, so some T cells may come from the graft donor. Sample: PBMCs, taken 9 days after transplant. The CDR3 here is CASSPSGGTYNEQFF. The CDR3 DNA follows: TGTGCCAGCAGCCCAAGCGGGGGGACCTACAATGAGCAGTTCTTC.